A single sample gave rise to the 24 T cell receptor beta chains below, sequenced in a study of T cell changes during pregnancy in multiple sclerosis. Profiled with immunoSEQ multiplex PCR; TCRdb holds only in-frame clones, not every one. The sample shows tens of thousands of clones, about nine tenths of them seen only once. Material: peripheral blood, obtained in the third trimester of pregnancy. The receptors shown here come from a female donor in good health, enrolled as a control in a pregnancy study.

The chain recombines TRBV4-2 with TRBJ1-2; 11 bases match TRBD1. Germline V CDR1 and CDR2: LGHNA, YNFKEQ. The CDR3 is 14 residues long. The V gene end was trimmed by 6 bases and the J gene end by 8 bases; junction bases not matched to a gene: 8. CDR3 in amino acids: CASSTGTGGQGYTF. CDR3 nucleotides: TGTGCCAGCAGTACCGGGACAGGGGGGCAAGGCTACACCTTC.

This sequence joins TRBV2 and TRBJ1-6; TRBD1 matches 8 bases. This CDR3 has 13 amino acids. The germline V gene encodes CDR1 SNHLY and CDR2 FYNNEI. V trimming: 8 bases; J trimming: 8 bases; junction bases outside the gene matches: 5. The CDR3 DNA reads as TGTGCCAGCTTGACAGGGGTGGATTCACCCCTCCACTTT. Residues: CASLTGVDSPLHF.

Turning to this clone: The junction shows a germline mismatch at one end, possibly a read error. The chain employs TRBV5-6 and TRBJ2-7; TRBD2 matches at 9 bases. This CDR3 region has 15 residues. Per germline, CDR1 SGHDT and CDR2 YYEEEE. The CDR3 protein is CASSLKTVAGDIFFF. The CDR3 DNA is TGTGCCAGCAGCCTCAAGACGGTAGCGGGAGATATCTTCTTCTTC.

The rearrangement links TRBV9 to TRBJ2-5; D is perhaps TRBD2 (7 bases). Trimming cost V 0 bases and J 1 base, with 16 bases left between them. The germline gives CDR1 SGDLS, CDR2 YYNGEE. The CDR3 covers 17 residues. The CDR3 spells CASSVGVGGRTQETQYF. The CDR3 DNA sequence: TGTGCCAGCAGCGTAGGGGTCGGGGGGCGTACCCAAGAGACCCAGTACTTC.

This rearrangement joins TRBV11-1 to TRBJ2-5; 7 nucleotides line up with TRBD2. The CDR3 has 14 residues. CDR1 is SGHAT, CDR2 FQDESV, per germline (reference sequence). Losses at the gene ends were 3 bases for V and 5 bases for J; bases not matched to a gene: 6. CDR3 protein: CASSFSREGETQYF. The CDR3 nucleotides read TGTGCCAGCAGCTTTTCAAGGGAGGGGGAGACCCAGTACTTC.

With regard to this clone: The same CDR3 can be traced to other DNA sequences in this sample. The CDR3 DNA follows: TGTGCCAGCAGTGGACAGGGCGGCAATCAGCCCCAGCATTTT. It specifies CASSGQGGNQPQHF. The genes are TRBV6-1 and TRBJ1-5; the match to TRBD1 covers 7 bases. The CDR3 covers 14 residues. V lost 4 bases and J lost 2; bases outside the gene matches: 2. From germline, CDR1 is MNHNS and CDR2 SASEGT.

The CDR3 here is CASIGVTEAFF. CDR3 bases: TGTGCCAGTATAGGGGTGACTGAAGCTTTCTTT. The gene calls are TRBV2 and TRBJ1-1; TRBD1 might be the D (5 bases). The V and J ends lost 9 bases and 5 bases respectively, with 10 bases between them. CDR1 is SNHLY and CDR2 is FYNNEI in the germline V gene. The CDR3 runs 11 residues.

V gene TRBV7-2 combines with J gene TRBJ1-2; a weak D match, TRBD1 (6 bases). This CDR3 region has 13 residues. CDR1 is SGHTA, CDR2 FQGNSA, per germline. Deletions cut 3 bases from V and 8 bases from J, with 13 bases between. CDR3: CASSFISGEGYTF. The CDR3 bases are TGTGCCAGCAGCTTCATTTCAGGGGAAGGCTACACCTTC.

V usage is TRBV7-2 and J usage is TRBJ2-2; 8 bases are shared with TRBD1. After removal of 5 bases from V and 5 bases from J, the junction contained 10 bases not matched to a gene. The CDR3 has 16 amino acids. Germline CDR1 SGHTA, CDR2 FQGNSA. CDR3 protein: CASSQRQGAGTGELFF. The CDR3 DNA reads as TGTGCCAGCAGCCAAAGGCAGGGGGCAGGTACCGGGGAGCTGTTTTTT.

The J gene is TRBJ1-3, the V gene TRBV7-2, with D possibly matching TRBD1 (5 bases). This CDR3 spans 16 amino acids. V lost 1 base, J lost 2 bases, and 12 bases lay in between. CDR1 is SGHTA, CDR2 FQGNSA, per germline. The CDR3 spells CASSLGQGPAGNTIYF. In nucleotides, the CDR3 is TGTGCCAGCAGCTTAGGGCAGGGCCCTGCTGGAAACACCATATATTTT.

V is TRBV19 and J is TRBJ2-7; D is unclear. The V end lost 3 bases, the J end lost 0 bases, and 12 bases lay between the germline ends. Germline assignment: CDR1 LNHDA and CDR2 SQIVND (reference sequence). This CDR3 region has 15 residues. The CDR3 sequence is CASSISSQFSYEQYF. Here the CDR3 DNA reads TGTGCCAGTAGTATTAGTAGCCAATTCTCCTACGAGCAGTACTTC.

The chain couples TRBV5-4 to TRBJ2-7; 7 bases are a match to TRBD1. The germline CDR1 and CDR2 sequences are SGHNT and YYREEE (reference sequence). The CDR3 is made up of 15 amino acids. V was clipped by 1 base and J by 2 bases; unmatched bases: 6. The CDR3 region has the DNA TGTGCCAGCAGCTTGTTTAGGGACAGTGCCTACGAGCAGTACTTC. It is translated as CASSLFRDSAYEQYF.

This sequence joins TRBV7-2 and TRBJ2-7; D is possibly TRBD1 (6 bases). The length of the CDR3 is 18 residues. The V and J ends lost 3 bases and 0 bases respectively, with 21 bases between them. Per germline, CDR1 SGHTA and CDR2 FQGNSA. The CDR3 DNA reads TGTGCCAGCAGCTTTCCCGTCGCGAGAAGGGACAACTCCTACGAGCAGTACTTC. It specifies CASSFPVARRDNSYEQYF.

This chain connects TRBV28 to TRBJ2-7, with 7 bases fitting TRBD1. The CDR3 contains 15 residues. V trimming: 0 bases; J trimming: 5 bases; junction bases outside the gene matches: 7. The germline V gene has CDR1 MDHEN and CDR2 SYDVKM. CDR3 sequence (DNA): TGTGCCAGCAGTTTATGGGGACAGCGAGGAAACGAGCAGTACTTC. It translates to CASSLWGQRGNEQYF.

This chain connects TRBV5-4 to TRBJ2-3; D call uncertain. Per germline, CDR1 SGHNT and CDR2 YYREEE (reference sequence). Trimming took off 1 base at V and 1 base at J, with 4 bases between the two ends. The CDR3 spans 13 residues. The CDR3 sequence is CASSLQGTDTQYF. The CDR3 nucleotides are TGTGCCAGCAGCTTGCAGGGCACAGATACGCAGTATTTT.

The rearrangement links TRBV5-6 to TRBJ1-4; 7 bases are a match to TRBD1. CDR3 size: 14 residues. V gave up 2 bases and J gave up 7 bases; unmatched junction bases: 5. Germline V gene data show CDR1 as SGHDT and CDR2 as YYEEEE. This CDR3 is CASSLTGAGEKLFF. The CDR3 DNA reads TGTGCCAGCAGCTTAACAGGGGCTGGTGAAAAACTGTTTTTT.

This rearrangement joins TRBV5-6 to TRBJ1-5; maybe TRBD1 (5 bases). V shed 4 bases and J shed 1 base, with 15 bases lying between them. Germline V CDR1 and CDR2: SGHDT, YYEEEE. The CDR3 has 16 residues. CDR3 DNA sequence: TGTGCCAGCAGCCTGCAGGGTGCCCGGAGCAATCAGCCCCAGCATTTT. Protein product: CASSLQGARSNQPQHF. Drawing the rest from reference TRBV5-6 and TRBJ1-5, the complete variable domain is DAGVTQSPTHLIKTRGQQVTLRCSPKSGHDTVSWYQQALGQGPQFIFQYYEEEERQRGNFPDRFSGHQFPNYSSELNVNALLLGDSALYLCASSLQGARSNQPQHFGDGTRLSIL.

The genes are TRBV5-1 and TRBJ2-1; 9 bases line up with TRBD2. The V gene's germline CDR1 is SGHRS and CDR2 YFSETQ. Trimming cost V 4 bases and J 2 bases; bases outside gene matches: 7. The CDR3 has 16 amino acids. The chain's CDR3 is CASSPDSGSAYNEQFF. The CDR3 DNA reads TGCGCCAGCAGCCCAGATAGCGGGAGTGCCTACAATGAGCAGTTCTTC.

The CDR3 here is CASGNGQYQPQHF. The DNA of the CDR3 is TGTGCTAGTGGGAACGGACAGTATCAGCCCCAGCATTTT. The chain carries TRBV12-5 and TRBJ1-5; possible D gene TRBD1, 6 bases. The germline gives CDR1 LGHNT, CDR2 FRNRAP. The V and J ends lost 6 bases and 5 bases respectively, with 11 bases between them. CDR3 length: 13 residues.

The chain uses TRBV27 and TRBJ2-2; weak D call: TRBD1 (6 bases). Germline V lookup: CDR1 MNHEY, CDR2 SMNVEV (reference sequence). The CDR3 runs to 16 residues. V dropped 3 bases and J dropped 1 base, with 12 bases sitting between them. CDR3 DNA: TGTGCCAGCAGTTTTTTGGACAGACGGAACACCGGGGAGCTGTTTTTT. Protein: CASSFLDRRNTGELFF.

The chain joins TRBV27 to TRBJ2-1, with 16 bases that match TRBD2. The CDR3 totals 17 residues. V lost 4 bases, J lost 7 bases, and 7 bases stayed unmatched. Germline assignment: CDR1 MNHEY and CDR2 SMNVEV (reference sequence). The CDR3 coding sequence is TGTGCCAGCAGTTCCAACGTGGGACTAGCGGGAGGGAATGAGCAGTTCTTC. Residues: CASSSNVGLAGGNEQFF.

This chain joins TRBV7-2 and TRBJ2-4, with 7 bases aligning to TRBD1. Germline V CDR1 and CDR2: SGHTA, FQGNSA. After removal of 3 bases from V and 9 bases from J, the junction contained 5 bases not matched to a gene. The CDR3 has 13 amino acids. This CDR3 reads CASSFDRAGIQYF. The CDR3 DNA reads TGTGCCAGCAGCTTCGACAGGGCAGGCATTCAGTACTTC.

In this sample, this clone turned up a few times. The chain couples TRBV6-1 to TRBJ1-1; possibly TRBD1 for D (5 bases). The CDR3 spans 13 residues. V was clipped by 7 bases and J by 0 bases, with 9 bases between them. Germline CDR1 MNHNS, CDR2 SASEGT. DNA of the CDR3: TGTGCCAGCAACCCAGGGATGAACACTGAAGCTTTCTTT. Translating gives CASNPGMNTEAFF.

The chain employs TRBV18 and TRBJ2-1; the D gene is possibly TRBD1 (6 bases). Trimming cost V 4 bases and J 5 bases, with 15 bases left between them. The CDR3 spans 15 residues. Germline V gene data show CDR1 as KGHSH and CDR2 as LQKENI. CDR3 amino acids: CASSLTGTKDNEQFF. CDR3 bases: TGTGCCAGCTCACTTACCGGGACAAAAGACAATGAGCAGTTCTTC.